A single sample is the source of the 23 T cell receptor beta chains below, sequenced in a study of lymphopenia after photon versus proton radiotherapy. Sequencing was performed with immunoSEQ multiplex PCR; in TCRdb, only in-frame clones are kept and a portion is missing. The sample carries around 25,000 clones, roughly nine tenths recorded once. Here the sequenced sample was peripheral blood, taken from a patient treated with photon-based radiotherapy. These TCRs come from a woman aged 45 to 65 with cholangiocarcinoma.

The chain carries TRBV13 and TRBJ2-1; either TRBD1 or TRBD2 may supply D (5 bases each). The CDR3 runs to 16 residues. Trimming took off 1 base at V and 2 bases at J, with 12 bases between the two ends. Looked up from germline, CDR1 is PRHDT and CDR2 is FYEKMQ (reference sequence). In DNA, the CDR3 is TGTGCCAGCAGCTTAGTCAGTGTGGGGGCCTACAATGAGCAGTTCTTC. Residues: CASSLVSVGAYNEQFF.

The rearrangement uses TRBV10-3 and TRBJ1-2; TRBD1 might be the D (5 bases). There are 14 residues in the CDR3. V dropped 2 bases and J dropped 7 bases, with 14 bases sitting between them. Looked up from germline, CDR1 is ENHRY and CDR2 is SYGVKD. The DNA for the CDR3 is TGTGCCATCAGTGAGGGGCAGGGAAGTGTTGGCTACACCTTC. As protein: CAISEGQGSVGYTF.

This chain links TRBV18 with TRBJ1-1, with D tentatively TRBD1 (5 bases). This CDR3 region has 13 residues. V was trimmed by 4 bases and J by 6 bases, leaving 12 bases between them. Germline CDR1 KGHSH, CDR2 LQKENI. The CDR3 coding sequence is TGTGCCAGCTCACACCCAACAGGTCCTGAAGCTTTCTTT. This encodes CASSHPTGPEAFF. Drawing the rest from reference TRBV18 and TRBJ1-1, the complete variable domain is NAGVMQNPRHLVRRRGQEARLRCSPMKGHSHVYWYRQLPEEGLKFMVYLQKENIIDESGMPKERFSAEFPKEGPSILRIQQVVRGDSAAYFCASSHPTGPEAFFGQGTRLTVV.

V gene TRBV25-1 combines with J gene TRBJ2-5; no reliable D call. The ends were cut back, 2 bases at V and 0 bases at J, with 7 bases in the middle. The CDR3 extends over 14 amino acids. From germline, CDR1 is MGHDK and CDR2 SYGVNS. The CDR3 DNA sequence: TGTGCCAGCAGTGAACGGGTCTACCAAGAGACCCAGTACTTC. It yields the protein CASSERVYQETQYF.

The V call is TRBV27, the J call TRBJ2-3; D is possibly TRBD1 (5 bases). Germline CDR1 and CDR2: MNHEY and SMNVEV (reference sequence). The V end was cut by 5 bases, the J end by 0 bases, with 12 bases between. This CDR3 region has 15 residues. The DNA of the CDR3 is TGTGCCAGCAGTGGACACGCCGTAAGCACAGATACGCAGTATTTT. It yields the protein CASSGHAVSTDTQYF.

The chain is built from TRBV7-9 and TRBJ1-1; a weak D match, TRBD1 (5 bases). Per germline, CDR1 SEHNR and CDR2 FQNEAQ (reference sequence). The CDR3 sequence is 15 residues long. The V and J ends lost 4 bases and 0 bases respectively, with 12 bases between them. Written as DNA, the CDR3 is TGTGCCAGCAGCTCTTTGGGGCCCTTGAACACTGAAGCTTTCTTT. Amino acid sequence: CASSSLGPLNTEAFF.

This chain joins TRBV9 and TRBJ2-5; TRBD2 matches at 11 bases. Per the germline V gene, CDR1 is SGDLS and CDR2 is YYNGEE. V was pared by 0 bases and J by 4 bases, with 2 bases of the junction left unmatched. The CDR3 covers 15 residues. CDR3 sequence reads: CASSVGLAGPETQYF. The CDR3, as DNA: TGTGCCAGCAGCGTAGGACTAGCGGGGCCAGAGACCCAGTACTTC.

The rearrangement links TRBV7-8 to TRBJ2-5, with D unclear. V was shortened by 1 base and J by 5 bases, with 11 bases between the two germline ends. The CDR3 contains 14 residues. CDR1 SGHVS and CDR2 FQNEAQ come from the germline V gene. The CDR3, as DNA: TGTGCCAGCAGCTTAGAAGGGTCTTGGGAGACCCAGTACTTC. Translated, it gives CASSLEGSWETQYF.

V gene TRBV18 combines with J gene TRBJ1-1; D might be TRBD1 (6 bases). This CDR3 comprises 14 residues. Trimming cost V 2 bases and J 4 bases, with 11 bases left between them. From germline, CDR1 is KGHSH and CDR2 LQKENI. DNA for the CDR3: TGTGCCAGCTCACCAGGAGGGGGTGTCACTGAAGCTTTCTTT. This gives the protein CASSPGGGVTEAFF.

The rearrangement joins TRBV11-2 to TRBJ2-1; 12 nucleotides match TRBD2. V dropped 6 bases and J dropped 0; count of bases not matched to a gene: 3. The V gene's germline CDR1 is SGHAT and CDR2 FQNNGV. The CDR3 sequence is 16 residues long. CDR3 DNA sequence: TGTGCCAGCAGGAGACTAGCGGGGGCCTCCTACAATGAGCAGTTCTTC. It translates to CASRRLAGASYNEQFF.

The CDR3 spells CASSITATTDTQYF. The CDR3 DNA is TGTGCCAGTAGTATAACGGCTACCACAGATACGCAGTATTTT. The J gene is TRBJ2-3, the V gene TRBV19; the D is unclear. The CDR3 extends over 14 amino acids. Trimming took 2 bases from V and 2 from J, leaving 8 bases between them. Germline lookup yields CDR1 LNHDA and CDR2 SQIVND (reference sequence).

The CDR3 DNA is TGTGCCAGCAGTAGGACGGCGGGGGCAGACAATGAGCAGTTCTTC. Protein sequence: CASSRTAGADNEQFF. The gene calls are TRBV6-1 and TRBJ2-1; possibly TRBD2 for D (7 bases). Germline V CDR1 and CDR2: MNHNS, SASEGT. Trimming took off 5 bases at V and 5 bases at J, with 16 bases between the two ends. This CDR3 is built from 15 residues.

The CDR3 coding sequence is TGTGCCAGCAGCTTAGATGGCCTACCCACAGATACGCAGTATTTT. Translation: CASSLDGLPTDTQYF. The rearrangement links TRBV11-3 to TRBJ2-3; D gene ambiguous. The CDR3 contains 15 residues. With 0 bases removed from V and 2 bases from J, the gap between germline ends came to 9 bases. Germline-derived CDR1 and CDR2 are SGHNT and YENEEA.

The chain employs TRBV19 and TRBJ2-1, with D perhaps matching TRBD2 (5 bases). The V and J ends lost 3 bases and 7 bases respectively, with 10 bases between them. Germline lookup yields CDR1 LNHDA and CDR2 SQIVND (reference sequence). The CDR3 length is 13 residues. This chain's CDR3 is CASSIEVANEQFF. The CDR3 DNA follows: TGTGCCAGTAGTATCGAGGTAGCGAATGAGCAGTTCTTC.

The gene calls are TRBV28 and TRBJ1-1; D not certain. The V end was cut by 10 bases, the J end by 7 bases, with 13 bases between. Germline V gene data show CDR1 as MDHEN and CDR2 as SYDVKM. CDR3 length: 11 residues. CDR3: CATPASVEAFF. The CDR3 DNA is TGTGCCACCCCAGCTTCTGTTGAAGCTTTCTTT.

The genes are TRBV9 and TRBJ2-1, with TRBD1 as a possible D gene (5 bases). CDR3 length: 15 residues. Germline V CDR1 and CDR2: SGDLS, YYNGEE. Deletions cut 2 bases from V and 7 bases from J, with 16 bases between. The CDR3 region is CASSVTDIQLNEQFF. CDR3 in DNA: TGTGCCAGCAGCGTGACGGACATACAGCTAAATGAGCAGTTCTTC.

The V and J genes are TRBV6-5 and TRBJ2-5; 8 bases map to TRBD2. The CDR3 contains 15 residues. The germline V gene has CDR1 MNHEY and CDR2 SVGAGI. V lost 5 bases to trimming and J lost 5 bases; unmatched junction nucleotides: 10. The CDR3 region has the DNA TGTGCCAGCAGTGCCCTCGGGGGGGTGGATGAGACCCAGTACTTC. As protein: CASSALGGVDETQYF.

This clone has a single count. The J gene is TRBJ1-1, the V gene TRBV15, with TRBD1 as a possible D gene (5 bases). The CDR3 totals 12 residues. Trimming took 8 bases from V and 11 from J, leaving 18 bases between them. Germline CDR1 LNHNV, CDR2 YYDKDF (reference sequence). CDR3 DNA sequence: TGTGCCACCCGAGGGGCCGGGGGTAATGCTTTCTTT. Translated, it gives CATRGAGGNAFF.

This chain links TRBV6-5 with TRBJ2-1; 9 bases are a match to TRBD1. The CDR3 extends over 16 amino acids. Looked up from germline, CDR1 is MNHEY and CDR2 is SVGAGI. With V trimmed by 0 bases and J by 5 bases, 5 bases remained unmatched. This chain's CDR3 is CASSYSPGQGNNEQFF. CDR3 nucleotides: TGTGCCAGCAGTTACTCCCCGGGACAGGGTAACAATGAGCAGTTCTTC.

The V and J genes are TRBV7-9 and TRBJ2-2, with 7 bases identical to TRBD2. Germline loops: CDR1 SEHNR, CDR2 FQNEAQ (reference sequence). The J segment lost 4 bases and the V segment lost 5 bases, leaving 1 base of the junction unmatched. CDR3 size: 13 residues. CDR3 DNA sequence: TGTGCCAGCAGCCCGGGGGGCACCGGGGAGCTGTTTTTT. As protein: CASSPGGTGELFF.

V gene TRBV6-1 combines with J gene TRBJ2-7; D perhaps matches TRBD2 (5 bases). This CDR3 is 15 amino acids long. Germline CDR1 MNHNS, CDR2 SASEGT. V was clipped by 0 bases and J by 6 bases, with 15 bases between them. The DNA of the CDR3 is TGTGCCAGCAGTGAAGCGTCTACGGGAAGGCGCGAGCAGTACTTC. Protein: CASSEASTGRREQYF.

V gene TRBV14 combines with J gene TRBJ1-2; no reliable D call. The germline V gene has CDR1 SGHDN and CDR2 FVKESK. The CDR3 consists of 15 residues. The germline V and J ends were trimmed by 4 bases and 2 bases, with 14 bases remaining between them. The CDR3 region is CASSLLAGWNYGYTF. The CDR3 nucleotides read TGTGCCAGCAGCCTCCTGGCAGGCTGGAACTATGGCTACACCTTC.

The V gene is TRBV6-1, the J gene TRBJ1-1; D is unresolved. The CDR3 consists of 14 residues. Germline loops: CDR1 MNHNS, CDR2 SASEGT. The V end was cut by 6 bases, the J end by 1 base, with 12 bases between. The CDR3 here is CASSRAPGNTEAFF. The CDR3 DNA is TGTGCCAGCAGCCGGGCCCCTGGGAACACTGAAGCTTTCTTT.